This T cell receptor (beta chain) was captured by sequencing in a study of CD8 T cells in ankylosing spondylitis. Study observations and caveats: Clones linked to disease were reported to show significant enrichment in matched ankylosing spondylitis synovial fluid. Within ankylosing spondylitis blood, a TCR beta motif made up of eight highly homologous variants appeared to be characteristic. Some of the motif variants had earlier been found in reactive arthritis patients' fluid and blood.

The V segment lost 7 bases and the J segment 5 bases; nucleotides outside the gene matches: 5. Germline CDR1 reads SEHNR; CDR2 reads FQNEAQ (reference sequence). The CDR3 sequence is 15 residues long. TCR beta libraries were made by quantitative 5'-RACE with molecular barcodes. TCRdb re-called the 5' RACE reads with MiXCR, one entry per CDR3 protein. The sample shows some 220,000 distinct CDR3 sequences, around 6.6% of them seen only once. This clonotype was seen at least ten times. No antigen is known for it. The origin of this receptor is a male donor with ankylosing spondylitis. The specimen sequenced was blood, either unsorted or a sorted T cell fraction (not recorded which). V usage is TRBV7-9 and J usage is TRBJ2-3, with 14 nucleotides matching TRBD2. CDR3 region: CASIGTSGGIDTQYF. CDR3 in DNA: TGTGCCAGCATAGGGACTAGCGGGGGAATAGATACGCAGTATTTT.